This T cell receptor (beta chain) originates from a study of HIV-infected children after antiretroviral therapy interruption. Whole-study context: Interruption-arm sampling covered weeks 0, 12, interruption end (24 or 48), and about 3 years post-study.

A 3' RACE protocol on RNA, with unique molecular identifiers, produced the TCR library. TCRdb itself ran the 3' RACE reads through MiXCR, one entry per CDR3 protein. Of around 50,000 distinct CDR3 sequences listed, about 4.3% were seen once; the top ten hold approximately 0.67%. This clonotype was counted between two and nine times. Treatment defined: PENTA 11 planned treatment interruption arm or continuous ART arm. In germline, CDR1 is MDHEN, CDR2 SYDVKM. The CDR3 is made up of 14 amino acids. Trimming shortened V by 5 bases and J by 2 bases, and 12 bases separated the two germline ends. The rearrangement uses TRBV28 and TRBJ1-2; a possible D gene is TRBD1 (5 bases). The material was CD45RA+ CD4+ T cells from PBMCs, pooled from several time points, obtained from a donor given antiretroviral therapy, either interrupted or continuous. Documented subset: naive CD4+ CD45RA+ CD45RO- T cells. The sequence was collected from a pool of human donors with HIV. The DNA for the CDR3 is TGTGCCAGCAGTCTAACAAGGGGAAACTATGGCTACACCTTC. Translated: CASSLTRGNYGYTF.